The rows below give T cell receptor beta chains drawn from one sample of a study of blood T cell repertoires in COVID-19. Profiling relied on immunoSEQ multiplex PCR, and the TCRdb table lists in-frame clones only, not all of them. The repertoire holds about 200,000 clones, with around 85% as singletons. Sequenced: peripheral blood. All receptors derive from a man between 60 and 75 years old with acute or convalescent COVID-19. CDR3s include the opening cysteine and the closing phenylalanine or tryptophan. A D gene is named only where the DNA matches it firmly. Not every row has a clone size; where given, it reads once, few, many or a size class.

TRBJ1-3,TRBV4-3,NA,NA,TGCGCCAGCAGCCAGGAAGTAAGAAGGGGCGCCTCCGGAAACACCATATATTTT,CASSQEVRRGASGNTIYF
TRBJ1-2,TRBV28,TRBD1,few,TGTGCCAGCAGTCCAAGGACAGGGTCAGCGGTTGAGACCTTC,CASSPRTGSAVETF
TRBJ2-5,TRBV7-3,NA,NA,TGTGCCAGCAGCAGGACTGCCGGGGAGACCCAGTACTTC,CASSRTAGETQYF
TRBJ1-1,TRBV6-5,TRBD1,NA,TGTGCCAGCAAAAGGACAGGGTCACTCCCTGAAGCTTTCTTT,CASKRTGSLPEAFF
TRBJ2-5,TRBV12-3/TRBV12-4,NA,NA,TGTGCCAGCAGTTTGTATGAGACCCAGTACTTC,CASSLYETQYF
TRBJ1-2,TRBV4-2,NA,NA,TGTGCCAGCAGCCAAGGGGGCAGAACTAACTATGGCTACACCTTC,CASSQGGRTNYGYTF
TRBJ2-6,TRBV9,NA,NA,TGTGCCAGCAGCGTCCCTACAGGCAGGTCTGGGGCCAACGTCCTGACTTTC,CASSVPTGRSGANVLTF
TRBJ1-4,TRBV3-1/TRBV3-2,TRBD1,once,TGTGCCAGCAGCCAATGGCGACAGGGGGCGAGTGAAAAACTGTTTTTT,CASSQWRQGASEKLFF
TRBJ2-1,TRBV27,TRBD2,NA,TGTGCCAGCAGTTTACGCAAACCCCAGACTAGCGGGGGCGATGTTGAGCAGTTCTTC,CASSLRKPQTSGGDVEQFF
TRBJ2-1,TRBV7-3,NA,NA,TGTGCCAGCAGTCATGGGGGGAGCTCCTACAATGAGCAGTTCTTC,CASSHGGSSYNEQFF
TRBJ2-2,TRBV24-1,TRBD2,NA,TGTGCCACCAGTGCCATAGCGGGAGAGCGGGGCACCGGGGAGCTGTTTTTT,CATSAIAGERGTGELFF
TRBJ2-3,TRBV10-3,TRBD2,NA,TGTGCCATCAGTGATAGCGGGAGTTTTTCAGATACGCAGTATTTT,CAISDSGSFSDTQYF
TRBJ2-3,TRBV5-8,NA,NA,TGTGCCAGCAGCTTGGTGGGCTCGGAAATCAGCACAGATACGCAGTATTTT,CASSLVGSEISTDTQYF
TRBJ2-3,TRBV30,TRBD2,NA,TGTGCCTGGAGACTAGCGGGAGGGCCAGATACGCAGTATTTT,CAWRLAGGPDTQYF
TRBJ1-1,TRBV2,NA,NA,TGTGCCAGCAGTGAGGGGGGGTGGACTGAAGCTTTCTTT,CASSEGGWTEAFF
TRBJ1-4,TRBV6-2/TRBV6-3,NA,NA,TGTGCCAGCAGTTACCGCGGCTTGCCAGGGTCTGAAAAACTGTTTTTT,CASSYRGLPGSEKLFF
TRBJ2-7,TRBV28,TRBD2,NA,TGTGCCAGCAGTTTAGGGGGTAGCGGGAGTGAATACGAGCAGTACTTC,CASSLGGSGSEYEQYF
TRBJ1-5,TRBV4-1,NA,NA,TGCGCCAGCAGCCAAGTGATGAGGGCAGAAAATCAGCCCCAGCATTTT,CASSQVMRAENQPQHF
TRBJ2-1,TRBV7-9,TRBD2,NA,TGTGCCAGCAGCTTATCTTGGCTAGCGGGAGATTCTGAGCAGTTCTTC,CASSLSWLAGDSEQFF
TRBJ2-7,TRBV28,TRBD2,NA,TGTGCCAGCAGTTTCCGAAGGACTAGCGGGATCTACGAGCAGTACTTC,CASSFRRTSGIYEQYF
TRBJ2-4,TRBV28,TRBD2,NA,TGTGCCAGCGATACTAGCGGTGGGTTAAACATTCAGTACTTC,CASDTSGGLNIQYF